The 22 T cell receptor beta chains below were found in one sample sequenced in a study of cytomegalovirus exposure and HLA in healthy donors. With 60 Vbeta and 13 Jbeta primers, the PCR was carried out. Only in-frame clones appear in the TCRdb table, and some are missing; sequencing was by immunoSEQ multiplex PCR. The data show 150,000 or so clones, approximately 84% seen once. The sample comprised PBMCs. The source is a man aged 25-45 years in good health and CMV-seropositive.

The chain uses TRBV2 and TRBJ2-5; 9 bases agree with TRBD2. Trimming at V came to 4 bases and at J to 3 bases, leaving 3 bases not matched to a gene. Germline CDR1 is SNHLY and CDR2 is FYNNEI. The length of the CDR3 is 14 residues. CDR3 nucleotide sequence: TGTGCCAGCAGTGGGACTAGCGTAAAAGAGACCCAGTACTTC. Protein product: CASSGTSVKETQYF.

This chain uses TRBV5-1 with TRBJ2-3; 9 bases are shared with TRBD2. After removal of 2 bases from V and 1 base from J, the junction contained 2 bases not matched to a gene. The CDR3 runs to 15 residues. CDR1 is SGHRS and CDR2 is YFSETQ in the germline V gene. The CDR3 nucleotides are TGCGCCAGCAGCTTATGGACTAGCGGCACAGATACGCAGTATTTT. This encodes CASSLWTSGTDTQYF. Complete variable domain (other parts from reference TRBV5-1 and TRBJ2-3): KAGVTQTPRYLIKTRGQQVTLSCSPISGHRSVSWYQQTPGQGLQFLFEYFSETQRNKGNFPGRFSGRQFSNSRSEMNVSTLELGDSALYLCASSLWTSGTDTQYFGPGTRLTVL.

The chain joins TRBV2 to TRBJ2-2, with D possibly matching TRBD1 (5 bases). Germline CDR1 reads SNHLY; CDR2 reads FYNNEI. This CDR3 contains 14 residues. Trimming shortened V by 7 bases and J by 6 bases, and 15 bases separated the two germline ends. DNA for the CDR3: TGTGCCAGCACGCCAGGGTATCAGCCCGGGGAGCTGTTTTTT. Encoded protein: CASTPGYQPGELFF. Supplemented by reference TRBV2 and TRBJ2-2, the full variable domain reads EPEVTQTPSHQVTQMGQEVILRCVPISNHLYFYWYRQILGQKVEFLVSFYNNEISEKSEIFDDQFSVERPDGSNFTLKIRSTKLEDSAMYFCASTPGYQPGELFFGEGSRLTVL.

This sequence joins TRBV10-2 and TRBJ2-3; D is perhaps TRBD1 (6 bases). The germline gives CDR1 WSHSY, CDR2 SAAADI. The CDR3 is 13 amino acids. V dropped 8 bases and J dropped 0 bases, with 9 bases sitting between them. The CDR3 loop reads CASGGYSTDTQYF. CDR3 in DNA: TGCGCCAGCGGGGGCTATAGCACAGATACGCAGTATTTT.

This clone is a singleton in its sample. This chain connects TRBV27 to TRBJ2-1; tentatively, D is TRBD2 (6 bases). Looked up from germline, CDR1 is MNHEY and CDR2 is SMNVEV (reference sequence). V was pared by 2 bases and J by 7 bases, with 12 bases between. The CDR3 is 14 amino acids. The CDR3 region has the DNA TGTGCCAGCAGTTTAAGCGGGTTAAGGAATGAGCAGTTCTTC. It specifies CASSLSGLRNEQFF.

This clone was found once. This chain joins TRBV18 and TRBJ2-7; the match to TRBD2 covers 14 bases. This CDR3 region has 16 residues. The ends lost 6 bases at V and 7 bases at J; junction bases unmatched: 11. Germline V gene lookup returns CDR1 KGHSH and CDR2 LQKENI. This CDR3 reads CASSQPGLAGVGEQYF. CDR3 in DNA: TGTGCCAGCTCGCAACCGGGACTAGCGGGAGTCGGGGAGCAGTACTTC.

This clone was seen just once. This chain joins TRBV5-6 and TRBJ2-6; 12 bases align to TRBD2. V lost 4 bases and J lost 0; bases outside the gene matches: 5. Germline CDR1 is SGHDT and CDR2 is YYEEEE. The CDR3 is 18 amino acids. The CDR3 DNA reads as TGTGCCAGCAGCCCAGGACTAGCGGGGACCTCTGGGGCCAACGTCCTGACTTTC. As protein: CASSPGLAGTSGANVLTF. Based on the CDR3 plus reference TRBV5-6 and TRBJ2-6, the full variable domain is DAGVTQSPTHLIKTRGQQVTLRCSPKSGHDTVSWYQQALGQGPQFIFQYYEEEERQRGNFPDRFSGHQFPNYSSELNVNALLLGDSALYLCASSPGLAGTSGANVLTFGAGSRLTVL.

V usage is TRBV5-6 and J usage is TRBJ2-2; maybe TRBD2 (6 bases). CDR1 and CDR2 from the germline V gene are SGHDT and YYEEEE. V lost 4 bases, J lost 1 base, and 14 bases lay in between. The CDR3 is 16 amino acids. CDR3 sequence (DNA): TGTGCCAGCAGCGCCATGGAGGAGGGGAACACCGGGGAGCTGTTTTTT. This encodes CASSAMEEGNTGELFF.

The chain recombines TRBV19 with TRBJ2-1; 9 bases are a match to TRBD2. Trimming at V came to 5 bases and at J to 7 bases, leaving 15 bases not matched to a gene. Germline V CDR1 and CDR2: LNHDA, SQIVND (reference sequence). The CDR3 length is 17 residues. CDR3 in DNA: TGTGCCAGTAGTTCCCCGGAGTGGACTAGCGAGTTTAATGAGCAGTTCTTC. Translation gives CASSSPEWTSEFNEQFF.

This clone showed up just a few times. The CDR3 DNA follows: TGCGCCAGCAGTAAACTGGGGGGGGTGACTGAAGCTTTCTTT. Protein: CASSKLGGVTEAFF. V gene TRBV10-1 combines with J gene TRBJ1-1; possible D gene TRBD1, 5 bases. The CDR3 is 14 residues long. V lost 5 bases to trimming and J lost 5 bases, with 15 bases between them. Germline values: CDR1 WNHNN, CDR2 SYGVQD (reference sequence).

The gene calls are TRBV19 and TRBJ2-7; TRBD2 might be the D (5 bases). Germline values: CDR1 LNHDA, CDR2 SQIVND (reference sequence). Trimming stripped 3 bases from V and 3 bases from J, with 12 bases between. The CDR3 runs 14 residues. As DNA, the CDR3 is TGTGCCAGTAGTATCACTAGTTTGAGCTACGAGCAGTACTTC. Protein product: CASSITSLSYEQYF. Drawing the rest from reference TRBV19 and TRBJ2-7, the complete variable domain is DGGITQSPKYLFRKEGQNVTLSCEQNLNHDAMYWYRQDPGQGLRLIYYSQIVNDFQKGDIAEGYSVSREKKESFPLTVTSAQKNPTAFYLCASSITSLSYEQYFGPGTRLTVT.

This chain uses TRBV6-7 with TRBJ1-1; D remains unclear. TRBV6-7 is marked as an open reading frame, function uncertain. With 2 bases removed from V and 0 bases from J, the gap between germline ends came to 4 bases. The CDR3 runs to 13 residues. CDR3 residues: CASSYVMNTEAFF. CDR3 nucleotide sequence: TGTGCCAGCAGTTACGTCATGAACACTGAAGCTTTCTTT.

This rearrangement joins TRBV7-8 to TRBJ1-5, with 7 bases matching TRBD1. In germline, CDR1 is SGHVS, CDR2 FQNEAQ. V lost 3 bases, J lost 6 bases, and 8 bases stayed unmatched. The CDR3 sequence is 15 residues long. DNA of the CDR3: TGTGCCAGCAGCTTCAGACAGGGTATAGCTCAGCCCCAGCATTTT. Protein: CASSFRQGIAQPQHF. The whole variable domain, remainder taken from reference TRBV7-8 and TRBJ1-5, is GAGVSQSPRYKVAKRGQDVALRCDPISGHVSLFWYQQALGQGPEFLTYFQNEAQLDKSGLPSDRFFAERPEGSVSTLKIQRTQQEDSAVYLCASSFRQGIAQPQHFGDGTRLSIL.

This clone was counted between two and nine times. This chain links TRBV7-3 with TRBJ2-1; D possibly corresponds to TRBD2 (7 bases). Germline V gene sequence: CDR1 SGHTA, CDR2 FQGTGA. V was cut by 5 bases and J by 6 bases, with 17 bases left in between. The length of the CDR3 is 15 residues. CDR3 residues: CASSLGGHQFNEQFF. The CDR3 region has the DNA TGTGCCAGCAGCCTCGGGGGGCACCAATTCAATGAGCAGTTCTTC.

The chain is built from TRBV9 and TRBJ2-7; 7 nucleotides line up with TRBD1. Germline trimming cut 3 bases from V and 5 bases from J; bases unmatched to any gene: 11. Germline V lookup: CDR1 SGDLS, CDR2 YYNGEE. This CDR3 has 15 amino acids. The CDR3 nucleotides are TGTGCCAGCAGCGGGGGGCCGGGACAGCGCGACGAGCAGTACTTC. Amino acid sequence: CASSGGPGQRDEQYF.

The chain combines TRBV5-1 with TRBJ2-7; D perhaps matches TRBD2 (6 bases). Trimming left V 3 bases short and J 6 bases short, with 22 bases between. CDR1 SGHRS and CDR2 YFSETQ come from the germline V gene. The CDR3 consists of 16 residues. CDR3 DNA: TGCGCCAGCAGCTCGGTTCCCGGAGGGCTCAAGTCCGAGCAGTACTTC. This translates into CASSSVPGGLKSEQYF.

This sequence joins TRBV19 and TRBJ1-2, with 11 bases aligning to TRBD1. The CDR3 extends over 15 amino acids. CDR1 and CDR2 from the germline V gene are LNHDA and SQIVND (reference sequence). With 3 bases clipped from V and 6 bases from J, the junction kept 6 bases outside the gene matches. The CDR3 is CASSIPGQGADGYTF. The CDR3 DNA is TGTGCCAGTAGTATCCCCGGACAGGGGGCGGATGGCTACACCTTC.

V is TRBV27 and J is TRBJ2-1; 10 bases line up with TRBD2. Trimming removed 2 bases from V and 9 bases from J; junction bases left unmatched: 1. The CDR3 covers 13 residues. Looked up from germline, CDR1 is MNHEY and CDR2 is SMNVEV (reference sequence). The CDR3 bases are TGTGCCAGCAGTTTAAGCGGGAGGGTTGAGCAGTTCTTC. This gives the protein CASSLSGRVEQFF.

This sequence joins TRBV18 and TRBJ2-5, with 10 positions matching TRBD2. The CDR3 sequence is 16 residues long. Trimming at V came to 3 bases and at J to 5 bases, leaving 9 bases not matched to a gene. Germline assignment: CDR1 KGHSH and CDR2 LQKENI. Here the CDR3 reads CASSPNPLAGTETQYF. The CDR3, as DNA: TGTGCCAGCTCACCGAATCCACTAGCGGGAACGGAGACCCAGTACTTC.

This chain connects TRBV6-5 to TRBJ1-2; D remains unclear. The CDR3 covers 13 residues. Germline assignment: CDR1 MNHEY and CDR2 SVGAGI. V was shortened by 2 bases and J by 2 bases, with 6 bases between the two germline ends. The CDR3 nucleotides are TGTGCCAGCAGTTACGGGGAGAACTATGGCTACACCTTC. It yields the protein CASSYGENYGYTF.

The chain joins TRBV30 to TRBJ1-4; 8 bases line up with TRBD1. CDR3 length: 17 amino acids. V lost 1 base to trimming and J lost 3 bases; unmatched junction nucleotides: 10. Germline-derived CDR1 and CDR2 are GTSNPN and SVGIG (reference sequence). The CDR3 coding sequence is TGTGCCTGGAGTGACCGAGGGACAGGTTCGGCTAATGAAAAACTGTTTTTT. Amino acids: CAWSDRGTGSANEKLFF.

The J gene is TRBJ2-3, the V gene TRBV30; possibly TRBD1 for D (5 bases). V was cut by 2 bases and J by 10 bases, with 22 bases left in between. CDR3 length equals 15 residues. Germline V lookup: CDR1 GTSNPN, CDR2 SVGIG (reference sequence). In DNA form, the CDR3 reads TGTGCCTGGAGTTCGCAGGGTAATCGTGAGGTCCCGCAGTATTTT. This encodes CAWSSQGNREVPQYF.